This record covers a single TCR beta chain. Its antigen is unidentified. Trimming at V came to 4 bases and at J to 10 bases, leaving 20 bases not matched to a gene. The CDR3 is 18 residues long. The table came from immunoSEQ multiplex PCR; TCRdb's copy has only in-frame clones and leaves some out. Of approximately 140,000 clones in the sample, roughly nine tenths are singletons; the top ten hold 3.5% to 4.5%. The study pooled second doses at about 4 or about 12 weeks. This sample was taken from a study of T cell responses to AZD1222 COVID-19 vaccine. Points from the study as a whole: The sample set comprised mostly white British donors with more females, and clonal diversity was possibly underestimated.

The starting material was peripheral blood, obtained 28 days after the second AZD1222 dose. The V gene is TRBV5-3, the J gene TRBJ1-6; the match to TRBD1 covers 7 bases. TRBV5-3 is noted as an ORF with a role that remains uncertain. This TCR came from an adult who received the AZD1222 COVID-19 vaccine. CDR3 sequence: CARSPRDRGTSTFSPLHF. The CDR3 DNA sequence: TGTGCCAGAAGCCCCCGGGACAGAGGGACATCTACTTTCTCACCCCTCCACTTT.